This is a list of T cell receptor beta chains from one sample in a study of blood T cells in healthy people across ages. MiXCR, run by TCRdb on the 5' RACE reads, gives a single entry per CDR3 protein. Of approximately 880,000 distinct CDR3 sequences listed, under 50% are singletons. The sample comprised blood. All receptors come from a man aged 25-45 years in good health. Each CDR3 is given with its conserved first and last residue. The order of the fields is clone size, D gene, J gene, V gene, CDR3 protein, CDR3 DNA. The D gene is left open where the match is weak. Some rows have no size entry. The others give once, few or many, or a class for an expanded clone.

clone size: many; D gene: -; J gene: TRBJ2-7; V gene: TRBV10-3; CDR3 protein: CAISDRVLTYEQYF; CDR3 DNA: TGTGCCATCAGTGATAGGGTCTTGACCTACGAGCAGTACTTC
clone size: -; D gene: -; J gene: TRBJ2-5; V gene: TRBV21-1; CDR3 protein: CASSTRQGSRETQYF; CDR3 DNA: TGTGCCAGCAGCACTAGACAGGGATCCCGAGAGACCCAGTACTTC
clone size: once; D gene: -; J gene: TRBJ1-3; V gene: TRBV9; CDR3 protein: CASSVAQGVTIYF; CDR3 DNA: TGTGCCAGCAGCGTAGCACAGGGAGTTACCATATATTTT
clone size: -; D gene: -; J gene: TRBJ1-6; V gene: TRBV6-1; CDR3 protein: CASRFGSASSYNSPLHF; CDR3 DNA: TGTGCCAGCAGATTCGGCAGCGCGAGCTCCTATAATTCACCCCTCCACTTT
clone size: -; D gene: -; J gene: TRBJ2-2; V gene: TRBV2; CDR3 protein: CASTPGAGELFF; CDR3 DNA: TGTGCCAGCACCCCAGGGGCCGGGGAGCTGTTTTTT
clone size: -; D gene: TRBD1; J gene: TRBJ1-2; V gene: TRBV28; CDR3 protein: CAIRTGLYGYTF; CDR3 DNA: TGTGCAATCCGGACAGGGCTCTATGGCTACACCTTC
clone size: few; D gene: TRBD2; J gene: TRBJ2-3; V gene: TRBV6-5; CDR3 protein: CASSYGGGGGVTDTQYF; CDR3 DNA: TGTGCCAGCAGTTATGGCGGGGGCGGGGGGGTCACAGATACGCAGTATTTT
clone size: -; D gene: TRBD2; J gene: TRBJ2-5; V gene: TRBV20-1; CDR3 protein: CSASPRTSGRTLLQETQYF; CDR3 DNA: TGCAGTGCTAGTCCAAGGACTAGCGGGAGGACCCTACTCCAAGAGACCCAGTACTTC
clone size: -; D gene: -; J gene: TRBJ2-7; V gene: TRBV6-5; CDR3 protein: CASSSRAWDGQPERYF; CDR3 DNA: TGTGCCAGCAGTTCGCGGGCCTGGGATGGGCAACCCGAGCGGTACTTC
clone size: -; D gene: -; J gene: TRBJ2-6; V gene: TRBV6-2/TRBV6-3; CDR3 protein: CASSYKEAGANVLTF; CDR3 DNA: TGTGCCAGCAGTTATAAAGAAGCTGGGGCCAACGTCCTGACTTTC
clone size: -; D gene: -; J gene: TRBJ2-7; V gene: TRBV7-2; CDR3 protein: CAGSSSYEQYF; CDR3 DNA: TGTGCCGGCAGCTCTAGCTACGAGCAGTACTTC
clone size: -; D gene: -; J gene: TRBJ2-7; V gene: TRBV28; CDR3 protein: CASRPGAVYEQYF; CDR3 DNA: TGTGCCAGCAGACCAGGAGCAGTCTACGAGCAGTACTTC
clone size: few; D gene: TRBD1; J gene: TRBJ1-5; V gene: TRBV20-1; CDR3 protein: CSARRGLGNQPQHF; CDR3 DNA: TGCAGTGCTAGAAGGGGGCTGGGCAATCAGCCCCAGCATTTT
clone size: few; D gene: -; J gene: TRBJ2-5; V gene: TRBV20-1; CDR3 protein: CSARPPLAIETQYF; CDR3 DNA: TGCAGTGCTAGACCCCCCCTAGCAATCGAGACCCAGTACTTC
clone size: few; D gene: TRBD1; J gene: TRBJ1-6; V gene: TRBV5-1; CDR3 protein: CASSQGENNSPLHF; CDR3 DNA: TGCGCCAGCAGCCAGGGGGAAAATAATTCACCCCTCCACTTT